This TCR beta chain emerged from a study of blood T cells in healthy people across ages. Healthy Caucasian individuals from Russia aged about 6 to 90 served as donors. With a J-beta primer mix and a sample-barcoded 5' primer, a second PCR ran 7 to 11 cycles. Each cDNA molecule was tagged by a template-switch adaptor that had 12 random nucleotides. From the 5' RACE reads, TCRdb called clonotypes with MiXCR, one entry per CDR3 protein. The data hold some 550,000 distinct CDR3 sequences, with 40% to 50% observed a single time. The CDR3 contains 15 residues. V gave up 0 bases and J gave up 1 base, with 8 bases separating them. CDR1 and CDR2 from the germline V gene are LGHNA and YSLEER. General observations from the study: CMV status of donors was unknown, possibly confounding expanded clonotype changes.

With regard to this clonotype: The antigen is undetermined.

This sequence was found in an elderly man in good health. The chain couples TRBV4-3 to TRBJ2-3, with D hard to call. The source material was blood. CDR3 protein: CASSQDHRGTDTQYF. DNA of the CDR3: TGCGCCAGCAGCCAAGATCATCGGGGCACAGATACGCAGTATTTT.